The entry below gives a single T cell receptor (beta chain) sequence along with its context. Its antigen is not known. These data are taken from a study of shared clonotypes between healthy human individuals. Regarding the study as a whole: When compared with the clonotypes that were shared by all four sorted-subset donors, the non-shared clonotypes turned out to have lower generation probabilities. The genetic and exposure-history diversity represented was limited by few donors. In the sorted subsets, rarefaction showed sequencing was incomplete despite large depth.

The CDR3 loop spans 18 amino acids. Germline loops: CDR1 SGHAT, CDR2 FQNNGV. Trimming pared 4 bases from V and 0 bases from J, leaving 16 bases between. Per the original data handling: For the immunoSEQ data, sequences were junction-only without quality scores, so filtering differed. Repertoires were generated with immunoSEQ multiplex PCR, while TCRdb's copy carries only in-frame clones and drops some. V, J and clone size are taken as reported in that table, and D and trimming were inferred from the DNA itself. The sample has more than 2,000,000 clones, 93% seen once; the top ten hold 0.35% to 0.5%. The sequencing sample was made of naive CD4+ T cells from PBMCs. Subset reported: CD45RA+ positively selected. The TCR was taken from a man aged 18 to 35 in good health. Some clones in this sample may be carry-over from other donors' samples. The rearrangement uses TRBV11-2 and TRBJ2-6; a weak D match, TRBD1 (5 bases). Here the CDR3 reads CASSSTNFDSSGANVLTF. In DNA form, the CDR3 reads TGTGCCAGCAGCTCCACAAACTTCGACAGCTCTGGGGCCAACGTCCTGACTTTC.